These 27 T cell receptor beta chains were sequenced from one sample in a study of T cell responses to AZD1222 COVID-19 vaccine. Measured with immunoSEQ multiplex PCR; TCRdb has only the in-frame clones, and not every one. The sample lists about 130,000 clones, 80% to 95% occurring once. The source material was peripheral blood, sampled on day 0 of MenACWY control vaccination. The receptors derive from an adult in good health.

The genes are TRBV11-3 and TRBJ2-1; possible D gene TRBD1, 6 bases. The germline gives CDR1 SGHNT, CDR2 YENEEA. V dropped 3 bases and J dropped 5 bases, with 14 bases sitting between them. This CDR3 has 15 amino acids. CDR3 in amino acids: CASSLGARSHNEQFF. The CDR3 DNA reads as TGTGCCAGCAGCTTGGGGGCCCGGTCGCACAATGAGCAGTTCTTC.

The CDR3 reads CASSTPGLAGFYNEQFF. In DNA form, the CDR3 reads TGTGCCAGCAGTACACCGGGACTAGCGGGATTCTACAATGAGCAGTTCTTC. The rearrangement joins TRBV28 to TRBJ2-1; 13 bases agree with TRBD2. With V trimmed by 5 bases and J by 3 bases, 7 bases remained unmatched. This CDR3 is built from 17 residues. The V gene's germline CDR1 is MDHEN and CDR2 SYDVKM.

This clone was seen only once. The chain joins TRBV4-3 to TRBJ2-6; D is possibly TRBD2 (6 bases). Between the trimmed V and J ends, which lost 6 bases and 0 bases, there was a span of 15 bases. There are 17 residues in the CDR3. The germline CDR1 and CDR2 sequences are LGHNA and YSLEER. The CDR3: CASSRDSGNSGANVLTF. DNA of the CDR3: TGCGCCAGCAGTAGGGACTCCGGGAACTCTGGGGCCAACGTCCTGACTTTC.

The CDR3 nucleotides are TGTGCCAGCAGGGACAGTAGTCTTGGAAACACCATATATTTT. Translation gives CASRDSSLGNTIYF. V usage is TRBV2 and J usage is TRBJ1-3; a possible D gene is TRBD1 (6 bases). The CDR3 is 14 amino acids. Germline assignment: CDR1 SNHLY and CDR2 FYNNEI. The V gene lost 6 bases and the J gene lost 3 bases, with 12 bases spanning the gap. Supplemented by reference TRBV2 and TRBJ1-3, the full variable domain reads EPEVTQTPSHQVTQMGQEVILRCVPISNHLYFYWYRQILGQKVEFLVSFYNNEISEKSEIFDDQFSVERPDGSNFTLKIRSTKLEDSAMYFCASRDSSLGNTIYFGEGSWLTVV.

V and J are TRBV6-5 and TRBJ1-2; no reliable D call. The CDR3 loop spans 13 amino acids. Germline loops: CDR1 MNHEY, CDR2 SVGAGI. V lost 6 bases and J lost 8, with 16 bases in between. The CDR3 reads CASRTGSWAGYTF. The CDR3 DNA sequence: TGTGCCAGCAGGACGGGCTCGTGGGCGGGCTACACCTTC.

V usage is TRBV7-2 and J usage is TRBJ2-5; D is undetermined. CDR1 is SGHTA and CDR2 is FQGNSA in the germline V gene. Trimming removed 0 bases at V and 5 bases at J, with 1 base between. The CDR3 contains 11 residues. The CDR3 nucleotides read TGTGCCAGCAGCTTAGCTGAGACCCAGTACTTC. This encodes CASSLAETQYF.

The chain has TRBV28 and TRBJ1-5; D not certain. Trimming pared 8 bases from V and 2 bases from J, leaving 28 bases between. This CDR3 is 19 amino acids long. CDR1 is MDHEN, CDR2 SYDVKM, per germline. CDR3 in amino acids: CASLKTPKQLIGGNQPQHF. Here the CDR3 DNA reads TGTGCCAGCCTTAAAACCCCGAAACAACTGATTGGGGGCAATCAGCCCCAGCATTTT.

J is TRBJ2-1 and V is TRBV14; 9 bases are shared with TRBD1. There are 15 residues in the CDR3. V shed 0 bases, J shed 6 bases, and the junction held 3 bases outside the gene matches. Germline values: CDR1 SGHDN, CDR2 FVKESK. CDR3 in DNA: TGTGCCAGCAGCCAAGAAGGGACAGGGATCAATGAGCAGTTCTTC. It yields the protein CASSQEGTGINEQFF.

V usage is TRBV28 and J usage is TRBJ1-2; D is uncertain. Germline CDR1 is MDHEN and CDR2 is SYDVKM. There are 12 residues in the CDR3. V shed 5 bases and J shed 3 bases, with 7 bases lying between them. The CDR3 here is CASSPGYYGYTF. CDR3 coding DNA: TGTGCCAGCAGTCCCGGATACTATGGCTACACCTTC.

The chain couples TRBV4-2 to TRBJ1-3; 9 bases fit TRBD1. Per germline, CDR1 LGHNA and CDR2 YNFKEQ. V shed 6 bases and J 2 bases; nucleotides not matched to a gene: 5. CDR3 length: 15 amino acids. CDR3 loop: CASRIDRGTGNTIYF. The CDR3 bases are TGTGCCAGCAGAATCGACAGGGGGACTGGAAACACCATATATTTT.

This clone was recorded only once. This chain links TRBV5-4 with TRBJ2-2; D gene ambiguous. Germline V lookup: CDR1 SGHNT, CDR2 YYREEE (reference sequence). V lost 0 bases and J lost 1, with 4 bases in between. The CDR3 covers 14 residues. The CDR3 here is CASSLDRNTGELFF. Written as DNA, the CDR3 is TGTGCCAGCAGCTTGGACAGGAACACCGGGGAGCTGTTTTTT.

This chain links TRBV7-2 with TRBJ2-3, with D unclear. The CDR3 consists of 14 residues. With 3 bases removed from V and 2 bases from J, the gap between germline ends came to 9 bases. In germline, CDR1 is SGHTA, CDR2 FQGNSA. The CDR3 reads CASSFEKSTDTQYF. The CDR3 DNA reads as TGTGCCAGCAGCTTCGAAAAGTCCACAGATACGCAGTATTTT.

This clone was seen only once. The chain carries TRBV27 and TRBJ1-1; possibly TRBD1 for D (5 bases). The V gene's germline CDR1 is MNHEY and CDR2 SMNVEV (reference sequence). This CDR3 contains 17 residues. Deletions cut 5 bases from V and 6 bases from J, with 25 bases between. The CDR3 nucleotides read TGTGCCAGCAGTCCCCGCGGGACCGATAGCGGAGTGGCTGAAGCTTTCTTT. The encoded protein is CASSPRGTDSGVAEAFF.

The chain combines TRBV2 with TRBJ1-4; D gene ambiguous. The CDR3 length is 12 residues. Trimming left V 6 bases short and J 8 bases short, with 10 bases between. The germline CDR1 and CDR2 sequences are SNHLY and FYNNEI. The CDR3 DNA reads TGTGCCAGCAGGCCCACCTCCGAAAAACTGTTTTTT. Protein: CASRPTSEKLFF. The whole variable domain, remainder taken from reference TRBV2 and TRBJ1-4, is EPEVTQTPSHQVTQMGQEVILRCVPISNHLYFYWYRQILGQKVEFLVSFYNNEISEKSEIFDDQFSVERPDGSNFTLKIRSTKLEDSAMYFCASRPTSEKLFFGSGTQLSVL.

Here the CDR3 reads CASSRGQADYGYTF. The CDR3 region has the DNA TGTGCCAGCAGTAGGGGACAGGCTGACTATGGCTACACCTTC. The chain couples TRBV28 to TRBJ1-2; TRBD1 matches at 8 bases. V dropped 5 bases and J dropped 3; count of bases not matched to a gene: 5. The CDR3 contains 14 residues. CDR1 and CDR2 from the germline V gene are MDHEN and SYDVKM.

This sequence joins TRBV15 and TRBJ1-2; the D is unclear. CDR3 length: 14 residues. V lost 1 base, J lost 6 bases, and 12 bases lay in between. Looked up from germline, CDR1 is LNHNV and CDR2 is YYDKDF (reference sequence). The CDR3 reads CATSRAEPTHGYTF. The CDR3 DNA is TGTGCCACCAGCAGAGCTGAACCAACCCATGGCTACACCTTC.

The chain recombines TRBV7-6 with TRBJ2-5; 7 bases agree with TRBD2. CDR3 length: 17 amino acids. Unmatched junction bases numbered 11, after V lost 0 bases and J lost 4 bases. Germline CDR1 and CDR2: SGHVS and FNYEAQ. In nucleotides, the CDR3 is TGTGCCAGCAGCTTAGCATACGCAGCGGGATTTGTAGAGACCCAGTACTTC. Amino acids: CASSLAYAAGFVETQYF.

This clone showed up just once. V and J are TRBV7-8 and TRBJ2-5, with 8 nucleotides matching TRBD2. From germline, CDR1 is SGHVS and CDR2 FQNEAQ. This CDR3 spans 16 amino acids. Losses at the gene ends were 1 base for V and 4 bases for J; bases not matched to a gene: 8. The CDR3 DNA reads TGTGCCAGCAGCTTAGTGGTCGGGGGGGCCCGAGAGACCCAGTACTTC. It is translated as CASSLVVGGARETQYF.

The chain combines TRBV7-8 with TRBJ2-7; 13 bases fit TRBD2. The ends lost 5 bases at V and 2 bases at J; junction bases unmatched: 12. The CDR3 runs 18 residues. CDR1 is SGHVS and CDR2 is FQNEAQ in the germline V gene. The CDR3 region has the DNA TGTGCCAGCAGCAAGGGACTAGCGGGGAACATCGGCGCCTACGAGCAGTACGTC. Its translation is CASSKGLAGNIGAYEQYV.

This chain uses TRBV9 with TRBJ1-6; TRBD1 agrees at 7 bases. The CDR3 loop spans 16 amino acids. V lost 3 bases to trimming and J lost 0 bases; unmatched junction nucleotides: 3. The germline V gene encodes CDR1 SGDLS and CDR2 YYNGEE. The CDR3 loop reads CASSEGDSSYNSPLHF. The CDR3 DNA sequence: TGTGCCAGCAGCGAGGGGGACAGCTCCTATAATTCACCCCTCCACTTT.

J is TRBJ1-1 and V is TRBV19; unclear D gene. Trimming took 6 bases from V and 4 from J, leaving 6 bases between them. The CDR3 contains 11 residues. CDR1 and CDR2 (germline): LNHDA, SQIVND (reference sequence). Here the CDR3 reads CASRSGTEAFF. The CDR3, as DNA: TGTGCCAGTAGGAGCGGCACTGAAGCTTTCTTT.

The chain recombines TRBV12-3 or TRBV12-4 with TRBJ1-1; D is perhaps TRBD1 (6 bases). The CDR3 length is 13 residues. Trimming stripped 5 bases from V and 4 bases from J, with 11 bases between. CDR3 protein: CASSTGIGTEAFF. In nucleotides, the CDR3 is TGTGCCAGCAGTACAGGGATAGGCACTGAAGCTTTCTTT.

This clone showed up just a few times. The chain combines TRBV4-1 with TRBJ1-5; 9 bases agree with TRBD1. V lost 3 bases, J lost 1 base, and 1 base stayed unmatched. Germline-derived CDR1 and CDR2 are MGHRA and YSYEKL. CDR3 length: 15 amino acids. CDR3 loop: CASSQGQGSNQPQHF. Written as DNA, the CDR3 is TGCGCCAGCAGCCAGGGACAGGGCAGCAATCAGCCCCAGCATTTT.

The CDR3 DNA reads TGTGCCAGCAGCAAACGGCCAACAGAACCCACAGATACGCAGTATTTT. It translates to CASSKRPTEPTDTQYF. The rearrangement uses TRBV21-1 and TRBJ2-3; the D call of TRBD1 is as the table states it, not checked on the DNA. TRBV21-1 is reported as a pseudogene. The CDR3 runs 16 residues.

The V call is TRBV10-3, the J call TRBJ2-5, with D possibly TRBD1 on 6 matching bases. The V gene's germline CDR1 is ENHRY and CDR2 SYGVKD. Deletions cut 0 bases from V and 0 bases from J, with 14 bases between. This CDR3 has 17 residues. The CDR3 spells CAISESDSPSYQETQYF. The CDR3, as DNA: TGTGCCATCAGTGAGTCGGACAGTCCTTCGTACCAAGAGACCCAGTACTTC.

The CDR3 spells CASSLAGAQDTQYF. CDR3 in DNA: TGTGCCAGCAGCTTAGCGGGGGCCCAAGATACGCAGTATTTT. This chain joins TRBV7-2 and TRBJ2-3; the D gene is possibly TRBD1 (6 bases). The CDR3 covers 14 residues. Deletions cut 0 bases from V and 5 bases from J, with 9 bases between. Germline V gene sequence: CDR1 SGHTA, CDR2 FQGNSA. The full variable domain, in which reference TRBV7-2 and TRBJ2-3 provide the parts outside the CDR3, is GAGVSQSPSNKVTEKGKDVELRCDPISGHTALYWYRQSLGQGLEFLIYFQGNSAPDKSGLPSDRFSAERTGGSVSTLTIQRTQQEDSAVYLCASSLAGAQDTQYFGPGTRLTVL.

V usage is TRBV11-1 and J usage is TRBJ1-2, with 7 nucleotides matching TRBD1. This CDR3 comprises 13 residues. CDR1 is SGHAT, CDR2 FQDESV, per germline (reference sequence). The J segment lost 3 bases and the V segment lost 5 bases, leaving 3 bases of the junction unmatched. CDR3 sequence reads: CASSRGQDYGYTF. CDR3 sequence (DNA): TGTGCCAGCAGCCGAGGACAGGACTATGGCTACACCTTC.